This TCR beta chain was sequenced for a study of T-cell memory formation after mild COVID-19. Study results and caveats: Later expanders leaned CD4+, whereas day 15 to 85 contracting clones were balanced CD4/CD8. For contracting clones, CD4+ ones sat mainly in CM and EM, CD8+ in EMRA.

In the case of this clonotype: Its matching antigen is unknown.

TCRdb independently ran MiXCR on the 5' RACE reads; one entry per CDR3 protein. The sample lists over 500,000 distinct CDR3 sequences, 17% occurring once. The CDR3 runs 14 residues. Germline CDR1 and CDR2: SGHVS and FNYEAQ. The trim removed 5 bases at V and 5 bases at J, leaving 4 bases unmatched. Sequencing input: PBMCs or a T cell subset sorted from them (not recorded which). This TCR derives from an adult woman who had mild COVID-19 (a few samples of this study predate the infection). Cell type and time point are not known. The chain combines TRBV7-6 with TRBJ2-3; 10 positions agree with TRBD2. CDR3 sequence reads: CASSASGREDTQYF. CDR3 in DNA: TGTGCCAGCAGCGCTAGCGGGAGAGAAGATACGCAGTATTTT.